This paragraph reports one TCR beta chain. Its antigen is as yet unknown. CDR1 is SGDLS, CDR2 YYNGEE, per germline. This CDR3 contains 18 residues. V lost 3 bases, J lost 3 bases, and 8 bases stayed unmatched. The data stem from a study of Tregs in tolerant kidney transplant recipients. Whole-study findings and limits: Tregs expanded with activated donor B cells seemed most donor-specific. Biological reproducibility was not directly addressed, but technical replication error appeared minimal. Nucleotide sequences could not be compared across some patients' samples due to primer changes.

Clones were sequenced by immunoSEQ multiplex PCR, and TCRdb holds only the in-frame ones, with some missing. The sample holds roughly 66,000 clones, roughly 90% seen once. Unstimulated regulatory T cells (CD4+CD25+CD127-), CD4+CD25- non-regulatory cells, CD4 and CD8 cells were FACS-sorted from thawed PBMCs. This specimen consisted of CD8+ T cells from blood, obtained before the transplant. V and J are TRBV9 and TRBJ2-3; 15 positions match TRBD2. This clonotype originated in a human donor who received a combined kidney and bone marrow transplant. The CDR3 is CASSASGLAGGLTDTQYF. Here the CDR3 DNA reads TGTGCCAGCAGCGCCTCGGGACTAGCGGGGGGATTGACAGATACGCAGTATTTT.